This is a list of T cell receptor beta chains from one sample in a study of cytomegalovirus exposure and HLA in healthy donors. Only in-frame clones appear in the TCRdb table, and some are missing; sequencing was by immunoSEQ multiplex PCR. The table has 200,000 or so clones, roughly 80% seen once; the top ten hold around 3.9%. Material for sequencing was PBMCs. Receptors originate from a man aged 45-65 years in good health and CMV-seronegative. The CDR3 runs from the conserved cysteine through the conserved F or W. D genes are given only for firm matches. Not all rows give a size; the values are once, few, many and, for expanded clones, a class.

J gene	D gene	V gene	clone size	CDR3 protein	CDR3 DNA
TRBJ2-3	TRBD2	TRBV11-2	-	CASSTWTSGDSSDTQYF	TGTGCCAGCAGCACTTGGACTAGCGGGGACTCGTCAGATACGCAGTATTTT
TRBJ1-2	-	TRBV6-5	-	CASSYSSSNYGYTF	TGTGCCAGCAGTTACTCTTCATCTAACTATGGCTACACCTTC
TRBJ2-6	-	TRBV6-5	-	CASKGGSGANVLTF	TGTGCCAGCAAGGGAGGCTCTGGGGCCAACGTCCTGACTTTC
TRBJ1-2	TRBD1	TRBV2	-	CASSLDRAGYGYTF	TGTGCCAGCAGTTTGGACAGGGCCGGCTATGGCTACACCTTC
TRBJ2-7	-	TRBV20-1	-	CSAVQLEQYF	TGCAGTGCTGTCCAATTGGAGCAGTACTTC
TRBJ2-1	-	TRBV11-3	-	CASSPYRGKDYNEQFF	TGTGCCAGCAGCCCCTATCGGGGGAAGGATTACAATGAGCAGTTCTTC
TRBJ1-6	-	TRBV7-8	once	CASSLPSFPLHF	TGTGCCAGCAGCTTACCCAGTTTTCCCCTCCACTTT
TRBJ1-1	-	TRBV7-9	-	CASSPGEGDINTEAFF	TGTGCCAGCAGCCCCGGGGAGGGGGACATAAACACTGAAGCTTTCTTT
TRBJ1-5	-	TRBV6-6	-	CASSYEGGRPQHF	TGTGCCAGCAGTTACGAGGGGGGGAGGCCCCAGCATTTT
TRBJ2-1	-	TRBV27	-	CASSLGVGGIGYNEQFF	TGTGCCAGCAGTTTAGGGGTAGGGGGAATAGGGTATAATGAGCAGTTCTTC
TRBJ1-1	-	TRBV30	few	CAWSVRGGGGRTEAFF	TGTGCCTGGAGTGTAAGAGGGGGAGGGGGTCGCACTGAAGCTTTCTTT
TRBJ2-2	TRBD2	TRBV4-3	-	CASSPSGRGTGELFF	TGCGCCAGCAGCCCCTCAGGGAGGGGTACCGGGGAGCTGTTTTTT
TRBJ1-2	-	TRBV4-3	-	CASSQVVGLYGYTF	TGCGCCAGCAGCCAAGTGGTAGGACTCTATGGCTACACCTTC
TRBJ1-4	TRBD1	TRBV7-2	-	CASSARTGSNEKLFF	TGTGCCAGCAGCGCAAGGACAGGGAGTAATGAAAAACTGTTTTTT
TRBJ2-5	TRBD1	TRBV11-2	-	CASSLGGQGAGETQYF	TGTGCCAGCAGCCTAGGGGGACAGGGGGCAGGGGAGACCCAGTACTTC
TRBJ1-6	-	TRBV21-1	-	CASSVISENSPLHF	TGTGCCAGCAGCGTTATTTCTGAGAATTCACCCCTCCACTTT
TRBJ1-5	-	TRBV7-9	-	CASSLEAEASQPQHF	TGTGCCAGCAGCTTAGAGGCGGAAGCGAGTCAGCCCCAGCATTTT
TRBJ1-6	-	TRBV10-2	few	CASSESGGGGSPLHF	TGCGCCAGCAGTGAGTCGGGAGGGGGGGGGTCACCCCTCCACTTT
TRBJ1-1	-	TRBV5-1	-	CASSKQNTEAFF	TGCGCCAGCAGCAAGCAGAACACTGAAGCTTTCTTT
TRBJ1-3	-	TRBV7-9	-	CASSFTGVSGNTIYF	TGTGCCAGCAGCTTTACCGGAGTCTCTGGAAACACCATATATTTT
TRBJ2-7	TRBD2	TRBV4-3	-	CASSQAVGTTLAEQYF	TGCGCCAGCAGCCAAGCTGTCGGGACTACTCTTGCCGAGCAGTACTTC
TRBJ2-7	-	TRBV7-9	-	CASSPGQYYEQYF	TGTGCCAGCAGCCCCGGACAATACTACGAGCAGTACTTC
TRBJ1-2	-	TRBV7-9	few	CASTYRAGYGYTF	TGTGCCAGCACCTACAGGGCCGGCTATGGCTACACCTTC
TRBJ2-1	-	TRBV2	-	CASRETRGNEQFF	TGTGCCAGCAGGGAGACTAGAGGCAATGAGCAGTTCTTC
TRBJ2-1	TRBD2	TRBV5-6	few	CASSKLAGSGGEQFF	TGTGCCAGCAGCAAACTAGCGGGGTCGGGCGGTGAGCAGTTCTTC
TRBJ2-2	-	TRBV11-2	-	CASGAGTKSTGELFF	TGTGCCAGCGGCGCCGGGACAAAAAGCACCGGGGAGCTGTTTTTT
TRBJ1-5	TRBD1	TRBV2	-	CASSRQGSNQPQHF	TGTGCCAGCAGCCGACAGGGGAGCAATCAGCCCCAGCATTTT
TRBJ1-4	TRBD1	TRBV29-1	-	CSATGGDEKLFF	TGCAGCGCTACAGGGGGTGATGAAAAACTGTTCTTT
TRBJ2-7	-	TRBV5-4	-	CASSPNLGTRDLYEQYF	TGTGCCAGCAGCCCAAATCTCGGGACACGAGATCTCTACGAGCAGTACTTC
TRBJ2-1	-	TRBV11-2	-	CASSTSRTVAVGEQFF	TGTGCCAGCAGCACCAGTAGGACAGTTGCGGTCGGTGAGCAGTTCTTC
TRBJ2-7	-	TRBV18	few	CASSPDSQAYEQYF	TGTGCCAGCTCACCGGACAGCCAAGCCTACGAGCAGTACTTC
TRBJ2-6	-	TRBV7-9	-	CASSLGGAGANVLTF	TGTGCCAGCAGCTTAGGCGGGGCTGGGGCCAACGTCCTGACTTTC
TRBJ2-7	TRBD1	TRBV27	-	CASSLIQGAVEQYF	TGTGCCAGCAGTTTAATACAGGGGGCGGTCGAGCAGTACTTC
TRBJ1-4	-	TRBV7-9	-	CASTPRKLFF	TGTGCCAGCACTCCGAGAAAACTGTTTTTT
TRBJ1-2	-	TRBV2	-	CASSEGGGTQRAYGYTF	TGTGCCAGCAGTGAAGGGGGGGGGACCCAACGGGCCTATGGCTACACCTTC
TRBJ2-7	TRBD1	TRBV6-5	-	CASSYLDTGAEQYF	TGTGCCAGCAGTTACTTGGACACAGGGGCCGAGCAGTACTTC
TRBJ2-7	TRBD1	TRBV13	-	CASSLGSGGDFEQYF	TGTGCCAGCAGCTTAGGATCAGGGGGCGATTTCGAGCAGTACTTC
TRBJ1-1	-	TRBV6-5	-	CASRPRQRLNTEAFF	TGTGCCAGCAGACCCAGACAGCGCTTGAACACTGAAGCTTTCTTT
TRBJ2-1	TRBD2	TRBV7-9	-	CASSSRLAGKNEQFF	TGTGCCAGCAGCTCGAGACTAGCGGGGAAAAATGAGCAGTTCTTC
TRBJ2-6	-	TRBV5-8	-	CASSFRAGANVLTF	TGTGCCAGCAGCTTTCGAGCTGGGGCCAACGTCCTGACTTTC
TRBJ1-6	TRBD1	TRBV19	-	CASSKNYGQGGNSPLHF	TGTGCCAGTAGTAAAAACTACGGACAGGGTGGGAATTCACCCCTCCACTTT
TRBJ2-3	TRBD1	TRBV7-2	-	CASSSKGGTGPDTQYF	TGTGCCAGCAGTTCGAAGGGTGGGACAGGGCCAGATACGCAGTATTTT
TRBJ1-2	-	TRBV7-2	-	CASSLSQGSGGYTF	TGTGCCAGCAGCTTGTCTCAGGGTAGTGGGGGCTACACCTTC
TRBJ1-2	-	TRBV27	-	CASSQGNYGYTF	TGTGCCAGCAGTCAGGGGAACTATGGCTACACCTTC
TRBJ1-5	TRBD1	TRBV7-2	-	CASSLGQGAYQPQHF	TGTGCCAGCAGCTTAGGACAGGGGGCATATCAGCCCCAGCATTTT
TRBJ2-4	-	TRBV7-2	-	CASSLPGHLAKNIQYF	TGTGCCAGCAGCTTACCGGGACACCTAGCCAAAAACATTCAGTACTTC
TRBJ2-7	-	TRBV7-4	-	CASPPQLEQYF	TGTGCCAGCCCCCCACAGCTCGAGCAGTACTTC
TRBJ2-3	-	TRBV5-8	-	CASSLSRDTQYF	TGTGCCAGCAGCTTGTCCCGAGATACGCAGTATTTT
TRBJ2-7	-	TRBV7-6	-	CASSLEGGGTYEQYF	TGTGCCAGCAGCTTAGAAGGGGGGGGCACCTACGAGCAGTACTTC
TRBJ1-2	-	TRBV9	-	CASSVGESGYTF	TGTGCCAGCAGCGTAGGAGAGTCAGGCTACACCTTC
TRBJ2-1	TRBD2	TRBV4-2	-	CASSQEELAGGLNEQFF	TGTGCCAGCAGCCAAGAGGAGCTAGCGGGGGGGCTCAATGAGCAGTTCTTC
TRBJ1-2	-	TRBV10-3	-	CAISAGKDGYTF	TGTGCCATCAGTGCGGGGAAGGATGGCTACACCTTC
TRBJ1-6	TRBD1	TRBV5-4	-	CASSSGQGVNSPLHF	TGTGCCAGCAGCTCCGGACAGGGGGTAAATTCACCCCTCCACTTT
TRBJ1-5	-	TRBV6-1	-	CASSPRGFPQHF	TGTGCCAGCAGTCCCCGGGGTTTCCCCCAGCATTTT
TRBJ1-3	-	TRBV18	-	CASSQQQGSSGNTIYF	TGTGCCAGCTCCCAGCAACAGGGTTCTTCTGGAAACACCATATATTTT
TRBJ1-2	TRBD1	TRBV6-5	-	CASSSGQGKYAGYTF	TGTGCCAGCAGTTCCGGACAGGGGAAATATGCGGGCTACACCTTC
TRBJ2-1	-	TRBV5-1	few	CASSLAGTRGLNEQFF	TGCGCCAGCAGCTTGGCCGGTACGCGGGGGCTCAATGAGCAGTTCTTC
TRBJ1-4	TRBD1	TRBV25-1	-	CASSRGQSEKLFF	TGTGCCAGCAGTAGGGGGCAGAGTGAAAAACTGTTTTTT
TRBJ2-2	TRBD2	TRBV10-3	-	CAISSGGFTGELFF	TGTGCCATCAGTAGCGGGGGATTCACCGGGGAGCTGTTTTTT
TRBJ2-7	TRBD2	TRBV11-2	-	CASSVSGTSISYEQYF	TGTGCCAGCAGCGTATCCGGGACTAGCATCTCCTACGAGCAGTACTTC